This T cell receptor (beta chain) emerged from a study of neurological immune-mediated disorders. Regarding the study as a whole: There were no CDR3 amino acid sequences shared by expanded clones across subjects, a result suggesting private repertoires in all groups. Healthy controls had more TCR clonal expansion than multiple sclerosis, which showed the least, whereas HTLV-1-associated myelopathy showed the most.

Libraries used 2 million unsorted PBMCs kept frozen in RNAlater. In its sample, this clonotype was seen many times. The antigen is undetermined. The cDNA was generated by 5'RACE with 10-nucleotide random UMIs. One entry per CDR3 protein, called by TCRdb with MiXCR from the 5' RACE reads. The sample holds roughly 60,000 distinct CDR3 sequences, 3% to 4.5% seen once. Between the trimmed V and J ends, which lost 0 bases and 0 bases, there was a span of 9 bases. Germline CDR1 DFQATT, CDR2 SNEGSKA (reference sequence). This CDR3 has 15 residues. This receptor was taken from a woman in her 30s with multiple sclerosis. The sample comprised PBMCs. The gene calls are TRBV20-1 and TRBJ1-5; D gene uncertain. The CDR3 nucleotides read TGCAGTGCTAGAGATGGAGGGAGTAGCAATCAGCCCCAGCATTTT. It yields the protein CSARDGGSSNQPQHF.